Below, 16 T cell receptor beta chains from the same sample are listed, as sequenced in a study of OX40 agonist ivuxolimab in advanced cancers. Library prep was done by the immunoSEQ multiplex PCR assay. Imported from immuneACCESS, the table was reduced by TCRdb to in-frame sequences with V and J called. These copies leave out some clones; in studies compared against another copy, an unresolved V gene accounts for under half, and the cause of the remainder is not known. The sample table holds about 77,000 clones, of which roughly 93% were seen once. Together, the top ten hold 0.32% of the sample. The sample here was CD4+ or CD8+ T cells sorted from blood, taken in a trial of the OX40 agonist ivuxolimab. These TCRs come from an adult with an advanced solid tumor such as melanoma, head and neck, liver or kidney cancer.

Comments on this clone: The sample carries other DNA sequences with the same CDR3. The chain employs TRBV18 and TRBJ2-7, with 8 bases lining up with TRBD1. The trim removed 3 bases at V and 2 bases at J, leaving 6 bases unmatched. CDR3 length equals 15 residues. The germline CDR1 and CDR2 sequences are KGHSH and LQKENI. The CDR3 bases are TGTGCCAGCTCACCCGGACAGGGTACGACCTACGAGCAGTACTTC. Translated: CASSPGQGTTYEQYF.

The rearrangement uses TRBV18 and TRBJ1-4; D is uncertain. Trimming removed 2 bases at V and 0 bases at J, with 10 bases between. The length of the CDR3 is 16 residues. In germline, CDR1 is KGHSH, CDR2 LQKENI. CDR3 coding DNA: TGTGCCAGCTCACCAACCCTTGCGTCAACTAATGAAAAACTGTTTTTT. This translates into CASSPTLASTNEKLFF.

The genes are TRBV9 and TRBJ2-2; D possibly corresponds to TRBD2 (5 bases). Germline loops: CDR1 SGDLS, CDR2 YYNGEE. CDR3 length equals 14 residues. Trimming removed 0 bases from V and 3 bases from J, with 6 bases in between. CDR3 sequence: CASSVAGYTGELFF. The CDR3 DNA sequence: TGTGCCAGCAGCGTAGCGGGGTACACCGGGGAGCTGTTTTTT.

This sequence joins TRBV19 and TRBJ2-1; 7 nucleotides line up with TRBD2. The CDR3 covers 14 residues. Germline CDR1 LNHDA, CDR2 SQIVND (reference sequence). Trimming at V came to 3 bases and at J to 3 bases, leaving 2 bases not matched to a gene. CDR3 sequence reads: CASSMLAVYNEQFF. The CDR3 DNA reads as TGTGCCAGTAGTATGCTAGCGGTCTACAATGAGCAGTTCTTC.

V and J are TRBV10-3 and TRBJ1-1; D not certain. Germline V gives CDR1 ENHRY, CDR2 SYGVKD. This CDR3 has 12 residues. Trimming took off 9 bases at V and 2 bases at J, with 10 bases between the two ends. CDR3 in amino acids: CAIGGTNTEAFF. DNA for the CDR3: TGTGCCATAGGCGGTACCAACACTGAAGCTTTCTTT.

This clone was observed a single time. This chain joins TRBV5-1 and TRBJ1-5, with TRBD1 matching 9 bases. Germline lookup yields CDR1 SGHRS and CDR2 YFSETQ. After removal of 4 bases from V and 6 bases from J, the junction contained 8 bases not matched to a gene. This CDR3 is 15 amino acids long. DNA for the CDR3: TGCGCCAGCAGCACGGGGACAGGGAGCGCTCAGCCCCAGCATTTT. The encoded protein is CASSTGTGSAQPQHF.

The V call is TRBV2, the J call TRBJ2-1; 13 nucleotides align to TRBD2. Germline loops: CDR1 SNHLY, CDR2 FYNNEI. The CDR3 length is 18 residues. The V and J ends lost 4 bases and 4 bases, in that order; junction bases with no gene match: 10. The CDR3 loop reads CASSGWTSGSTTYNEQFF. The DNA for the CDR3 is TGTGCCAGCAGTGGGTGGACTAGCGGGAGTACCACGTACAATGAGCAGTTCTTC.

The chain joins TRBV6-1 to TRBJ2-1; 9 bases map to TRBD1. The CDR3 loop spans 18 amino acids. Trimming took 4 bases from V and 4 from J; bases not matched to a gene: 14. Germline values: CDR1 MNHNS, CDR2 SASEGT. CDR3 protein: CASSGQGEVFLWYNEQFF. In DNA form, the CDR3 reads TGTGCCAGCAGTGGACAGGGGGAGGTCTTTCTTTGGTACAATGAGCAGTTCTTC.

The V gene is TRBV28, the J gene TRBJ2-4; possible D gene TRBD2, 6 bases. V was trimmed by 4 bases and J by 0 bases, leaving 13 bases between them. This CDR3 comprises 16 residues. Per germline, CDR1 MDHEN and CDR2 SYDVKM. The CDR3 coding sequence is TGTGCCAGCAGTTCCGGGGGAGTTCTAGCCAAAAACATTCAGTACTTC. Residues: CASSSGGVLAKNIQYF.

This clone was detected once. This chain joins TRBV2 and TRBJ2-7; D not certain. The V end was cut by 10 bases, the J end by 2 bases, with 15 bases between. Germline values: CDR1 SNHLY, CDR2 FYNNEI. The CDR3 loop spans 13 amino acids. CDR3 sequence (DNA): TGTGCCACCGAAGCCGGGCCAGCCTACGAGCAGTACTTC. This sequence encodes CATEAGPAYEQYF.

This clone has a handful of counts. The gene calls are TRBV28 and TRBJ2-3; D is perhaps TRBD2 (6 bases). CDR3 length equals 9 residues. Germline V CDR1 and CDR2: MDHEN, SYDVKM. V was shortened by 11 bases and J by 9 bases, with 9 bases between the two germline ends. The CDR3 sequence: CAAGPTQYF. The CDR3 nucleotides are TGTGCCGCGGGGCCGACGCAGTATTTT.

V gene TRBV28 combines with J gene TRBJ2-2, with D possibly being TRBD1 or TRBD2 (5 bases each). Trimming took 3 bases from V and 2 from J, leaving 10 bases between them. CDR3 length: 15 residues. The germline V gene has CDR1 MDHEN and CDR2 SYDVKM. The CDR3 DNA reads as TGTGCCAGCAGTTTGGGGACCTCTAACACCGGGGAGCTGTTTTTT. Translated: CASSLGTSNTGELFF.

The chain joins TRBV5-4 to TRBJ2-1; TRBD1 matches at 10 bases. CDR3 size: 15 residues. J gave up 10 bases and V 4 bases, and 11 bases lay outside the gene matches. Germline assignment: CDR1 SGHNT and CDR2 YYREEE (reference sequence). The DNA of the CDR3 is TGTGCCAGCAGCCGGACAGGGGGTTTACAATGGGAGCAGTTCTTC. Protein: CASSRTGGLQWEQFF.

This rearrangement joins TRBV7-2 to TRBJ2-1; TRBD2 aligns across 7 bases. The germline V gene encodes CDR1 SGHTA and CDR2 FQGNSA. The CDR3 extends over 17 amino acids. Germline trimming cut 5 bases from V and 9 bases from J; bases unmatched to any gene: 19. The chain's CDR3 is CASSQTTYLAEGGEQFF. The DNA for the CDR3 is TGTGCCAGCAGCCAAACGACCTATCTAGCGGAAGGTGGTGAGCAGTTCTTC.

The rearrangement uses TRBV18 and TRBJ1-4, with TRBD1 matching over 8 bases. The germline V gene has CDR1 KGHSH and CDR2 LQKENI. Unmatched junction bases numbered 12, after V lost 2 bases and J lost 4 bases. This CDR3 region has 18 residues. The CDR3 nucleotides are TGTGCCAGCTCACCAGAACCGGGACAGGCGAGCTTTAATGAAAAACTGTTTTTT. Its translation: CASSPEPGQASFNEKLFF.

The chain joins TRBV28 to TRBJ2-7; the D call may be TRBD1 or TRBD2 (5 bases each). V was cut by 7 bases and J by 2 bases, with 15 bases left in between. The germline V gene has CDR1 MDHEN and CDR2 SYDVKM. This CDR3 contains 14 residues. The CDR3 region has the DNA TGTGCCAGCAAACTCCGGGGCGGAACCTACGAGCAGTACTTC. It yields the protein CASKLRGGTYEQYF.